Many counts were recorded for the clone carrying this T cell receptor beta chain. Its target is not known. This record belongs to a study of metastatic and nonmetastatic thyroid tumors. As for the study in general: Blood and tumor or nodule tissue repertoires from malignant and benign thyroid patients were compared. Study observations and caveats: Significantly greater TCR beta diversity was reportedly found in malignant thyroid tumors than in benign nodules (in blood and tumor).

Authors' data handling: Clinicopathological groups differed in CDR3, with these differences serving to build a distant-metastasis classifier for papillary thyroid cancer. TCRdb re-called clones from the PCR reads using MiXCR. What appears here as the V and J calls and clone size reflects TCRdb's work, not the paper's. The table has about 23,000 clones, roughly 15% seen once. Nobody among the patients had been given any treatment before thyroid surgery. Trimming cost V 5 bases and J 2 bases; bases outside gene matches: 7. CDR3 size: 15 residues. Germline V gene data show CDR1 as SGHTA and CDR2 as FQGNSA.

The sample comprised tumor tissue. The chain couples TRBV7-2 to TRBJ2-7; 9 bases map to TRBD2. The origin of this receptor is a female donor with papillary thyroid cancer or a benign thyroid nodule (not recorded which). Some clones in this sample may be carry-over from other donors' samples. For the CDR3, the DNA is TGTGCCAGCAGCCTATCTAGCGGGGCCCCCTACGAGCAGTACTTC. Translating gives CASSLSSGAPYEQYF. Full variable domain (outside the CDR3, taken from reference TRBV7-2 and TRBJ2-7): GAGVSQSPSNKVTEKGKDVELRCDPISGHTALYWYRQSLGQGLEFLIYFQGNSAPDKSGLPSDRFSAERTGGSVSTLTIQRTQQEDSAVYLCASSLSSGAPYEQYFGPGTRLTVT.